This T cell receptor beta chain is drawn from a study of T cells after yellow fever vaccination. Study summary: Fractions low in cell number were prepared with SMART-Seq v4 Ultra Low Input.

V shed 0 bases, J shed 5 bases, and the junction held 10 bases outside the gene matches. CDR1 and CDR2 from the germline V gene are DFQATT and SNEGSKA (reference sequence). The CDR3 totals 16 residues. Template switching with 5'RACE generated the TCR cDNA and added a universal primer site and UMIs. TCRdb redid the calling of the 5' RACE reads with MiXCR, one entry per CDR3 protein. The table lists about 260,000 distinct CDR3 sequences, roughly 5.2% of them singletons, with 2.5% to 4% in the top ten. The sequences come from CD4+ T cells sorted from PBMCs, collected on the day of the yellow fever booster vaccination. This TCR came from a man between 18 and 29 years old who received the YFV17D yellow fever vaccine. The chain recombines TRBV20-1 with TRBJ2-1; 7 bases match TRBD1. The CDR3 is CSARDPRQGGDNEQFF. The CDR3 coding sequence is TGCAGTGCTAGAGATCCCCGACAGGGTGGGGACAATGAGCAGTTCTTC.